The rows below give T cell receptor beta chains drawn from one sample of a study of T cell repertoires in cytomegalovirus infection. TCRdb re-analysed the reads in MiXCR, keeping a single row per CDR3 protein. This table has 450,000 to 650,000 distinct CDR3 sequences, more than 25% appearing once. The specimen was PBMCs. These receptors all come from a human donor in good health (CMV status not recorded). Some clones in this sample may be carry-over from other donors' samples. The CDR3 runs from the conserved cysteine through the conserved F or W. The D gene is left open where the match is weak. Size values are once, few and many counts, or a class for expanded clones, and some rows have none.

clone_size: -
d_call: TRBD2
j_call: TRBJ2-1
v_call: TRBV11-3
cdr3_nt: TGTGCCAGCAGCTTAGTAAAGACTAGCGGGAGATTCGATGAGCAGTTCTTC
cdr3_aa: CASSLVKTSGRFDEQFF

clone_size: -
d_call: -
j_call: TRBJ2-7
v_call: TRBV6-2/TRBV6-3
cdr3_nt: TGTGCCAGCAGCCCTCCCTTCGGAGACAGCGAGCAGTACTTC
cdr3_aa: CASSPPFGDSEQYF

clone_size: many
d_call: TRBD1
j_call: TRBJ1-1
v_call: TRBV7-2
cdr3_nt: TGTGCCAGCAGCTTAGCCAAACAGGGGGCGATGAACACTGAAGCTTTCTTT
cdr3_aa: CASSLAKQGAMNTEAFF

clone_size: -
d_call: -
j_call: TRBJ2-5
v_call: TRBV5-1
cdr3_nt: TGCGCCAGCAGCTTTGGGGCTGGGCAGGAGACCCAGTACTTC
cdr3_aa: CASSFGAGQETQYF

clone_size: -
d_call: -
j_call: TRBJ2-6
v_call: TRBV6-2/TRBV6-3
cdr3_nt: TGTGCCAGCAGTCCTCGGATCTCTGGGGCCAACGTCCTGACTTTC
cdr3_aa: CASSPRISGANVLTF

clone_size: many
d_call: -
j_call: TRBJ2-7
v_call: TRBV7-2
cdr3_nt: TGTGCCAGCAGCTTAACCGGAAGTCCGGTTTACGAGCAGTACTTC
cdr3_aa: CASSLTGSPVYEQYF

clone_size: few
d_call: TRBD2
j_call: TRBJ2-1
v_call: TRBV7-2
cdr3_nt: TGTGCCAGCAGCTTACGGAGGACTAGCGGCACCTACAATGAGCAGTTCTTC
cdr3_aa: CASSLRRTSGTYNEQFF

clone_size: few
d_call: -
j_call: TRBJ1-5
v_call: TRBV19
cdr3_nt: TGTGCCAGTAGTATAGGCACATCCAATCAGCCCCAGCATTTT
cdr3_aa: CASSIGTSNQPQHF

clone_size: few
d_call: -
j_call: TRBJ1-1
v_call: TRBV9
cdr3_nt: TGTGCCAGCAGCGAGGGACCGTCTGGGGTGAGCACTGAAGCTTTCTTT
cdr3_aa: CASSEGPSGVSTEAFF

clone_size: many
d_call: -
j_call: TRBJ2-3
v_call: TRBV7-2
cdr3_nt: TGTGCCAGCAGCTTAGCGCCTGGGACTTTACTTACCTCTACCGCCACAGATACGCAGTATTTT
cdr3_aa: CASSLAPGTLLTSTATDTQYF

clone_size: -
d_call: -
j_call: TRBJ2-5
v_call: TRBV7-2
cdr3_nt: TGTGCCAGCCTCCTAGCGGCCGCCAAGGGGGCCCAGTACTTC
cdr3_aa: CASLLAAAKGAQYF

clone_size: -
d_call: -
j_call: TRBJ2-2
v_call: TRBV5-6
cdr3_nt: TGTGCCAGCAGCTTGGCGGGGGGCAGCTTCAACACCGGGGAGCTGTTTTTT
cdr3_aa: CASSLAGGSFNTGELFF

clone_size: few
d_call: TRBD2
j_call: TRBJ2-2
v_call: TRBV4-3
cdr3_nt: TGCGCCAGCAGCCAAGATCGAACTAGCGGGAGTTCCGGGGAGCTGTTTTTT
cdr3_aa: CASSQDRTSGSSGELFF

clone_size: -
d_call: TRBD1
j_call: TRBJ1-2
v_call: TRBV7-2
cdr3_nt: TGTGCCAGCAGCTCCGGGACAGGCAGAACCTATGGCTACACCTTC
cdr3_aa: CASSSGTGRTYGYTF

clone_size: few
d_call: -
j_call: TRBJ2-7
v_call: TRBV6-5
cdr3_nt: TGTGCCAGCAGTACCCCTGCCGAGCAGTACTTC
cdr3_aa: CASSTPAEQYF

clone_size: few
d_call: -
j_call: TRBJ2-3
v_call: TRBV11-2
cdr3_nt: TGTGCCAGCAGCTTAGGGGGGTTTAGCACAGATACGCAGTATTTT
cdr3_aa: CASSLGGFSTDTQYF

clone_size: few
d_call: TRBD2
j_call: TRBJ2-1
v_call: TRBV11-3
cdr3_nt: TGTGCCAGCAGCGTAGGTAGCGGGGACTCCTACAATGAGCAGTTCTTC
cdr3_aa: CASSVGSGDSYNEQFF

clone_size: many
d_call: -
j_call: TRBJ1-2
v_call: TRBV7-6
cdr3_nt: TGTGCCAGCAGCTTAGCACAGAACTATGGCTACACCTTC
cdr3_aa: CASSLAQNYGYTF

clone_size: many
d_call: -
j_call: TRBJ2-5
v_call: TRBV7-2
cdr3_nt: TGTGCCAGCAGCTTAGGTCTAAAGAAGACCCAGTACTTC
cdr3_aa: CASSLGLKKTQYF

clone_size: many
d_call: -
j_call: TRBJ2-7
v_call: TRBV6-2/TRBV6-3
cdr3_nt: TGTGCCAGCAGTTACTCGGGAGTCCACTACGAGCAGTACTTC
cdr3_aa: CASSYSGVHYEQYF

clone_size: few
d_call: TRBD2
j_call: TRBJ2-1
v_call: TRBV27
cdr3_nt: TGTGCCAGCAGTTCACCGGGACTAGCGGATGACAATGAGCAGTTCTTC
cdr3_aa: CASSSPGLADDNEQFF

clone_size: many
d_call: -
j_call: TRBJ2-3
v_call: TRBV7-2
cdr3_nt: TGTGCCAGCAGCTTACTGCCAGGGGGCACAGATACGCAGTATTTT
cdr3_aa: CASSLLPGGTDTQYF

clone_size: -
d_call: TRBD1
j_call: TRBJ2-1
v_call: TRBV12-3/TRBV12-4
cdr3_nt: TGTGCCAGCAGTTTTCCACAAAGGACAGGACCCTACAATGAGCAGTTCTTC
cdr3_aa: CASSFPQRTGPYNEQFF

clone_size: many
d_call: TRBD2
j_call: TRBJ2-2
v_call: TRBV7-8
cdr3_nt: TGTGCCAGCAGCTTAGCTCCCTCACTCCCTAGCGGGAGGGTAAACACCGGGGAGCTGTTTTTT
cdr3_aa: CASSLAPSLPSGRVNTGELFF

clone_size: -
d_call: TRBD1
j_call: TRBJ2-1
v_call: TRBV5-1
cdr3_nt: TGCGCCAGCAGCTCCCGGACAGGCGGAGTTGTTGACCTTGAGCAGTTCTTC
cdr3_aa: CASSSRTGGVVDLEQFF

clone_size: few
d_call: -
j_call: TRBJ1-1
v_call: TRBV6-5
cdr3_nt: TGTGCCAGCACCAACCAAGGTGCTGAAGCTTTCTTT
cdr3_aa: CASTNQGAEAFF

clone_size: few
d_call: -
j_call: TRBJ2-1
v_call: TRBV11-2
cdr3_nt: TGTGCCAGCAGCTTAGCCGAGCGGGAGCAGTTCTTC
cdr3_aa: CASSLAEREQFF

clone_size: -
d_call: -
j_call: TRBJ1-3
v_call: TRBV7-9
cdr3_nt: TGTGCCAGCAGCTTAGAAGAGTTGGGGGGAGGAAACACCATATATTTT
cdr3_aa: CASSLEELGGGNTIYF

clone_size: -
d_call: TRBD2
j_call: TRBJ2-5
v_call: TRBV15
cdr3_nt: TGTGCCACCAGCCAGCGGGAGGTACAAGAGACCCAGTACTTC
cdr3_aa: CATSQREVQETQYF

clone_size: -
d_call: -
j_call: TRBJ1-4
v_call: TRBV6-6
cdr3_nt: TGTGCCAGCAGTTCCTTGGAGGGGGGGAGGTTTTTT
cdr3_aa: CASSSLEGGRFF

clone_size: -
d_call: -
j_call: TRBJ1-2
v_call: TRBV5-6
cdr3_nt: TGTGCCAGCAGCTGGGAGGACCAGGTCCTTCTCGCTAACTATGGCTACACCTTC
cdr3_aa: CASSWEDQVLLANYGYTF

clone_size: -
d_call: -
j_call: TRBJ2-7
v_call: TRBV28
cdr3_nt: TGTGCCAGCAGTTCGCCCCTAAGGCTGTACTTC
cdr3_aa: CASSSPLRLYF

clone_size: few
d_call: -
j_call: TRBJ2-1
v_call: TRBV4-2
cdr3_nt: TGTGCCAGCAGCCAAGATCTAGGCTCCTACAATGAGCAGTTCTTC
cdr3_aa: CASSQDLGSYNEQFF

clone_size: few
d_call: TRBD1
j_call: TRBJ1-4
v_call: TRBV19
cdr3_nt: TGTGCCAGTACCGGACAGGGGAGAGAAAAACTGTTTTTT
cdr3_aa: CASTGQGREKLFF

clone_size: -
d_call: TRBD2
j_call: TRBJ2-5
v_call: TRBV7-2
cdr3_nt: TGTGCCAGCAGCTTATTAGGAGTAGCGGGCGCTGATCACCAAGAGACCCAGTACTTC
cdr3_aa: CASSLLGVAGADHQETQYF

clone_size: many
d_call: -
j_call: TRBJ2-3
v_call: TRBV6-1
cdr3_nt: TGTGCCAGCATCCCCCCGGAGGGCAGCACAGATACGCAGTATTTT
cdr3_aa: CASIPPEGSTDTQYF

clone_size: -
d_call: -
j_call: TRBJ1-1
v_call: TRBV28
cdr3_nt: TGTGCCAGCAGTTTGTCACATATGAACACTGAAGCTTTCTTT
cdr3_aa: CASSLSHMNTEAFF

clone_size: -
d_call: -
j_call: TRBJ2-1
v_call: TRBV2
cdr3_nt: TGTGCCAGCAGTGTCGGTAGCTCCTACAATGAGCAGTTCTTC
cdr3_aa: CASSVGSSYNEQFF

clone_size: many
d_call: -
j_call: TRBJ2-2
v_call: TRBV7-8
cdr3_nt: TGTGCCAGCAGCTTTACAGGGTCGAACACCGGGGAGCTGTTTTTT
cdr3_aa: CASSFTGSNTGELFF

clone_size: -
d_call: TRBD1
j_call: TRBJ1-2
v_call: TRBV6-2/TRBV6-3
cdr3_nt: TGTGCCAGCAGATCGACAGGGGTGGATGGCTACACCTTC
cdr3_aa: CASRSTGVDGYTF

clone_size: -
d_call: TRBD2
j_call: TRBJ2-5
v_call: TRBV6-5
cdr3_nt: TGTGCCAGCAGTCCCCCGGGACTAAAGGAGACCCAGTACTTC
cdr3_aa: CASSPPGLKETQYF

clone_size: many
d_call: -
j_call: TRBJ1-2
v_call: TRBV7-2
cdr3_nt: TGTGCCAGCAGCTTAGGGGGGGTGGATGGCTACACCTTC
cdr3_aa: CASSLGGVDGYTF

clone_size: -
d_call: -
j_call: TRBJ1-5
v_call: TRBV7-8
cdr3_nt: TGTGCCAGCAGCTTAGACCGATTTTATCCGGCCCAGCATTTT
cdr3_aa: CASSLDRFYPAQHF

clone_size: -
d_call: TRBD2
j_call: TRBJ2-5
v_call: TRBV6-8
cdr3_nt: TGTGCCAGCTCTCCTACCGGGAGGGCGCGAAGGGAGACCCAGTACTTC
cdr3_aa: CASSPTGRARRETQYF

clone_size: -
d_call: TRBD1
j_call: TRBJ2-3
v_call: TRBV12-3/TRBV12-4
cdr3_nt: TGTGCCAGCAACGACAGGGGATTGGTGAGAGATACGCAGTATTTT
cdr3_aa: CASNDRGLVRDTQYF

clone_size: -
d_call: TRBD2
j_call: TRBJ2-1
v_call: TRBV9
cdr3_nt: TGTGCCAGCAGCGTAGGGTGGGGGGGGTTCAGTGAGCAGTTCTTC
cdr3_aa: CASSVGWGGFSEQFF

clone_size: -
d_call: -
j_call: TRBJ1-2
v_call: TRBV20-1
cdr3_nt: TGCAGTGCTAGAGGGTCCTCTAATTATGTGACAAACTATGGCTACACCTTC
cdr3_aa: CSARGSSNYVTNYGYTF

clone_size: many
d_call: TRBD1
j_call: TRBJ1-2
v_call: TRBV7-2
cdr3_nt: TGTGCCAGCAGCATCGGACAGGGGGCCTACACCTTC
cdr3_aa: CASSIGQGAYTF

clone_size: -
d_call: TRBD1
j_call: TRBJ2-7
v_call: TRBV20-1
cdr3_nt: TGCAGTGCCAGCCGGGACAGGTACGAGCAGTACTTC
cdr3_aa: CSASRDRYEQYF

clone_size: few
d_call: -
j_call: TRBJ1-4
v_call: TRBV4-1
cdr3_nt: TGCGCCAGCAGCCCTGTGCAGGGCGAAAAACTGTTTTTT
cdr3_aa: CASSPVQGEKLFF

clone_size: few
d_call: -
j_call: TRBJ2-3
v_call: TRBV2
cdr3_nt: TGTGCCAGCAGGTGGAGATACACAGATACGCAGTATTTT
cdr3_aa: CASRWRYTDTQYF

clone_size: few
d_call: -
j_call: TRBJ2-1
v_call: TRBV24-1
cdr3_nt: TGTGCCACCAGTGATTATAAGGGTAACCACAATGAGCAGTTCTTC
cdr3_aa: CATSDYKGNHNEQFF

clone_size: few
d_call: -
j_call: TRBJ2-7
v_call: TRBV7-2
cdr3_nt: TGTGCCAGCAGCTTAGAGACATCGAGCTCCTACGAGCAGTACTTC
cdr3_aa: CASSLETSSSYEQYF

clone_size: many
d_call: TRBD2
j_call: TRBJ2-1
v_call: TRBV7-9
cdr3_nt: TGTGCCAGCAGCTTGGCGACTAGCGGGAGTTCCCCCGTGGGGAATGAGCAGTTCTTC
cdr3_aa: CASSLATSGSSPVGNEQFF

clone_size: -
d_call: -
j_call: TRBJ1-3
v_call: TRBV7-8
cdr3_nt: TGTGCCAGCAGCACGGGGACCCGGACCAGGTATTCTGGAAACACCATATATTTT
cdr3_aa: CASSTGTRTRYSGNTIYF

clone_size: few
d_call: TRBD1
j_call: TRBJ1-1
v_call: TRBV19
cdr3_nt: TGTGCCAGTAGTATTCAGGGGGCGCGGACCACTGAAGCTTTCTTT
cdr3_aa: CASSIQGARTTEAFF

clone_size: -
d_call: -
j_call: TRBJ2-3
v_call: TRBV28
cdr3_nt: TGTGCCAGCAGTTTACGCGGCAGGGGAAAAGATACGCAGTATTTT
cdr3_aa: CASSLRGRGKDTQYF

clone_size: -
d_call: -
j_call: TRBJ1-1
v_call: TRBV10-2
cdr3_nt: TGCGCCAGCAGTGCTTTAGGTTACGGCGCTTTCTTT
cdr3_aa: CASSALGYGAFF

clone_size: -
d_call: -
j_call: TRBJ1-1
v_call: TRBV5-5
cdr3_nt: TGTGCCAGCAGCTTGGCCCCGGGTGAAGCTTTCTTT
cdr3_aa: CASSLAPGEAFF

clone_size: many
d_call: TRBD2
j_call: TRBJ2-1
v_call: TRBV7-8
cdr3_nt: TGTGCCAGCAGCCCTACGACTAGCGGGAGCTGGGATGAGCAGTTCTTC
cdr3_aa: CASSPTTSGSWDEQFF